What follows is one TCR beta chain and its context. This record comes from a study of blood T cell repertoires in COVID-19. For the study at large: Acute-phase and convalescent COVID-19 samples originated in the United States, Italy and Spain.

In terms of age and location, participants ranged from about 18 to 89 years and lived in under 30 US areas. Researchers sorted participants into cohorts using their self-reported clinical history. Original processing notes: Estimation of nucleated cell counts was performed using reference gene primer amplification. Generated by immunoSEQ multiplex PCR, the TCRdb table keeps only in-frame clones and is missing some. The DNA gave D and trimming, while V, J and clone size come from that table. Of 160,000 or so clones listed, approximately 88% are singletons. The sequence derives from a woman between 50 and 59 years old who had recovered from COVID-19. The sample consisted of PBMCs or T cells enriched from blood (not recorded which).

CDR3: CASSFDPSGGSQYF. CDR3 nucleotides: TGTGCCAGCAGCTTTGATCCTAGCGGGGGGTCCCAGTACTTC. The chain has TRBV7-2 and TRBJ2-5, with 11 bases aligning to TRBD2. CDR3 length equals 14 residues. Unmatched junction bases numbered 6, after V lost 3 bases and J lost 9 bases. The V gene's germline CDR1 is SGHTA and CDR2 FQGNSA.